The T cell receptor (beta chain) under discussion was sequenced for a study of T cell clones after liver transplantation. The CDR3 has 17 amino acids. The germline V gene encodes CDR1 SGHAT and CDR2 FQNNGV. V lost 0 bases, J lost 5 bases, and 7 bases stayed unmatched. This table comes from immunoSEQ multiplex PCR, and its TCRdb copy is limited to in-frame clones, with some not included. The sample lists about 120,000 clones, around nine tenths occurring once. This TCR was recovered from a human patient who received a liver transplant. The graft donor may be the source of some T cells. The specimen was CD4+ T cells from blood, collected 12 months after liver transplant. This chain joins TRBV11-2 and TRBJ2-1; TRBD2 agrees at 10 bases. The CDR3 coding sequence is TGTGCCAGCAGCTTAGATCGGGTAGCGGGAGGACACAATGAGCAGTTCTTC. This translates into CASSLDRVAGGHNEQFF.